The 29 T cell receptor beta chains reported below all come from one sample, sequenced in a study of cytomegalovirus exposure and HLA in healthy donors. PCR involved 60 Vbeta and 13 Jbeta primers. Sequenced by immunoSEQ multiplex PCR; TCRdb stores in-frame clones only, minus some. The sample shows 130,000 to 150,000 clones, roughly 80% of them seen only once. Sequences were obtained from PBMCs. These receptors were taken from a woman aged 40 to 50 in good health and CMV-seropositive.

The chain recombines TRBV2 with TRBJ1-6, with a tentative D call TRBD1 (5 bases). The CDR3 length is 13 residues. Trimming took 7 bases from V and 10 from J, leaving 14 bases between them. Germline-derived CDR1 and CDR2 are SNHLY and FYNNEI. CDR3 sequence: CASIDRGYSPLHF. CDR3 sequence (DNA): TGTGCCAGCATTGACAGAGGATACTCACCCCTCCACTTT.

The V call is TRBV6-5, the J call TRBJ1-2; D is possibly TRBD1 (6 bases). The CDR3 is made up of 14 amino acids. Looked up from germline, CDR1 is MNHEY and CDR2 is SVGAGI. V was clipped by 6 bases and J by 1 base, with 12 bases between them. In DNA form, the CDR3 reads TGTGCCAGCAGAACACAACAGGGTAACTATGGCTACACCTTC. Residues: CASRTQQGNYGYTF.

This clone has more than one count but fewer than ten. This chain joins TRBV5-1 and TRBJ2-1, with TRBD2 as a possible D gene (7 bases). V lost 7 bases and J 4 bases, leaving 15 bases between the germline ends. The CDR3 covers 14 residues. In germline, CDR1 is SGHRS, CDR2 YFSETQ. Written as DNA, the CDR3 is TGCGCCAGCTCGCTGGGAGGGGGATACAATGAGCAGTTCTTC. This gives the protein CASSLGGGYNEQFF. Full variable domain (missing parts from reference TRBV5-1 and TRBJ2-1): KAGVTQTPRYLIKTRGQQVTLSCSPISGHRSVSWYQQTPGQGLQFLFEYFSETQRNKGNFPGRFSGRQFSNSRSEMNVSTLELGDSALYLCASSLGGGYNEQFFGPGTRLTVL.

The chain has TRBV6-5 and TRBJ1-1; 7 bases are a match to TRBD1. There are 13 residues in the CDR3. With V trimmed by 2 bases and J by 8 bases, 5 bases remained unmatched. Germline CDR1 reads MNHEY; CDR2 reads SVGAGI. The DNA of the CDR3 is TGTGCCAGCAGTTACGGTTACAGGGGCGAAGCTTTCTTT. This translates into CASSYGYRGEAFF.

This rearrangement joins TRBV10-3 to TRBJ1-2; D is unclear. Trimming removed 6 bases from V and 3 bases from J, with 11 bases in between. CDR3 length: 13 residues. Germline values: CDR1 ENHRY, CDR2 SYGVKD. The CDR3 loop is CAISLDGDYGYTF. The CDR3 coding sequence is TGTGCCATCAGCCTTGACGGGGACTATGGCTACACCTTC.

The chain is built from TRBV28 and TRBJ1-2; 8 bases match TRBD1. Germline CDR1 reads MDHEN; CDR2 reads SYDVKM. V trimming: 4 bases; J trimming: 4 bases; junction bases outside the gene matches: 5. The CDR3 extends over 14 amino acids. The CDR3 DNA follows: TGTGCCAGCAGTTCCGGGACAGGCCTCTATGGCTACACCTTC. It encodes CASSSGTGLYGYTF.

In DNA form, the CDR3 reads TGTGCCAGCAGCTTCTTCTCGGTTACCGATACGCAGTATTTT. Amino acids: CASSFFSVTDTQYF. The rearrangement links TRBV7-9 to TRBJ2-3, with D unresolved. The germline V gene encodes CDR1 SEHNR and CDR2 FQNEAQ (reference sequence). The CDR3 is 14 amino acids. V was shortened by 3 bases and J by 6 bases, with 13 bases between the two germline ends.

The chain has TRBV6-5 and TRBJ2-7, with TRBD2 as a possible D gene (6 bases). V lost 2 bases and J 4 bases, leaving 12 bases between the germline ends. Germline CDR1 is MNHEY and CDR2 is SVGAGI. The CDR3 runs 14 residues. CDR3 nucleotide sequence: TGTGCCAGCAGTTACCGACCCAGCGGGTACGAGCAGTACTTC. Its translation is CASSYRPSGYEQYF.

The J gene is TRBJ2-7, the V gene TRBV14; a possible D gene is TRBD1 (6 bases). Looked up from germline, CDR1 is SGHDN and CDR2 is FVKESK. The V and J ends lost 4 bases and 6 bases respectively, with 16 bases between them. The CDR3 is 14 amino acids. DNA for the CDR3: TGTGCCAGCAGCCTAACAGGGAGAAGGGCCGAGCAGTACTTC. Translated: CASSLTGRRAEQYF. Based on the CDR3 plus reference TRBV14 and TRBJ2-7, the full variable domain is EAGVTQFPSHSVIEKGQTVTLRCDPISGHDNLYWYRRVMGKEIKFLLHFVKESKQDESGMPNNRFLAERTGGTYSTLKVQPAELEDSGVYFCASSLTGRRAEQYFGPGTRLTVT.

The chain links TRBV13 to TRBJ2-5; TRBD2 is a possible D gene (7 bases). The ends were cut back, 5 bases at V and 4 bases at J, with 14 bases in the middle. CDR3 length: 14 amino acids. The germline V gene encodes CDR1 PRHDT and CDR2 FYEKMQ (reference sequence). CDR3 loop: CASSLPGGGETQYF. The DNA of the CDR3 is TGTGCCAGCAGCCTGCCGGGGGGCGGAGAGACCCAGTACTTC.

The genes are TRBV2 and TRBJ2-3, with 11 bases that match TRBD2. This CDR3 contains 14 residues. The ends lost 6 bases at V and 7 bases at J; junction bases unmatched: 6. The V gene's germline CDR1 is SNHLY and CDR2 FYNNEI. As DNA, the CDR3 is TGTGCCAGCAGCTTAGCGGGGGGGCGAAATACGCAGTATTTT. Amino acids: CASSLAGGRNTQYF.

The rearrangement links TRBV6-5 to TRBJ2-7; D may be TRBD2 (6 bases). Trimming stripped 6 bases from V and 0 bases from J, with 15 bases between. CDR1 is MNHEY and CDR2 is SVGAGI in the germline V gene. The CDR3 runs 15 residues. The CDR3 region has the DNA TGTGCCAGCAGGACGGACTTCGGGGGCTCCTACGAGCAGTACTTC. Translated, it gives CASRTDFGGSYEQYF.

This rearrangement joins TRBV7-2 to TRBJ1-4; 9 bases match TRBD1. The germline V gene encodes CDR1 SGHTA and CDR2 FQGNSA. This CDR3 region has 14 residues. V shed 4 bases and J 11 bases; nucleotides not matched to a gene: 8. This CDR3 reads CASSSGTGREKLFF. The CDR3 coding sequence is TGTGCCAGCAGCTCCGGGACAGGGAGGGAGAAACTGTTTTTT.

This sequence joins TRBV18 and TRBJ2-5, with 7 bases lining up with TRBD1. The DNA end is more similar to TRBJ2-7, so the J call may be wrong. The germline CDR1 and CDR2 sequences are KGHSH and LQKENI. The CDR3 runs to 14 residues. CDR3: CASSPGRGTYEQYF. The CDR3 region has the DNA TGTGCCAGCTCACCGGGCAGGGGGACCTACGAGCAGTACTTC.

The chain carries TRBV15 and TRBJ2-4; 10 bases align to TRBD2. The germline gives CDR1 LNHNV, CDR2 YYDKDF (reference sequence). The CDR3 extends over 16 amino acids. Unmatched junction bases numbered 9, after V lost 1 base and J lost 9 bases. CDR3 sequence reads: CATSRALAGEGSIQYF. The CDR3 coding sequence is TGTGCCACCAGCAGAGCCCTAGCGGGGGAGGGGTCCATTCAGTACTTC.

This clone was detected only once. The rearrangement uses TRBV6-5 and TRBJ1-2; the D gene is possibly TRBD1 (5 bases). CDR1 is MNHEY and CDR2 is SVGAGI in the germline V gene. V was cut by 5 bases and J by 7 bases, with 8 bases left in between. There are 11 residues in the CDR3. As DNA, the CDR3 is TGTGCCAGCAGTATGGGGGGTGGCTACACCTTC. The encoded protein is CASSMGGGYTF.

This chain links TRBV28 with TRBJ1-2; 12 bases are a match to TRBD1. With 1 base clipped from V and 5 bases from J, the junction kept 8 bases outside the gene matches. This CDR3 comprises 17 residues. Germline V CDR1 and CDR2: MDHEN, SYDVKM. CDR3 protein: CASSLYDPGQGAYGYTF. In DNA form, the CDR3 reads TGTGCCAGCAGTTTATATGACCCGGGACAGGGGGCGTATGGCTACACCTTC.

The rearrangement uses TRBV12-5 and TRBJ1-2; 9 bases fit TRBD1. This CDR3 has 18 residues. Per the germline V gene, CDR1 is LGHNT and CDR2 is FRNRAP. With V trimmed by 5 bases and J by 5 bases, 18 bases remained unmatched. In nucleotides, the CDR3 is TGTGCTAGTGGTATCGATTCCGGGACAGGGCTGGAGGGGTATGGCTACACCTTC. This sequence encodes CASGIDSGTGLEGYGYTF.

The V call is TRBV18, the J call TRBJ1-4, with D perhaps TRBD1 (6 bases). The germline V gene encodes CDR1 KGHSH and CDR2 LQKENI. The CDR3 has 13 residues. The V end was cut by 2 bases, the J end by 8 bases, with 9 bases between. The CDR3 region is CASSPGQKEKLFF. In DNA form, the CDR3 reads TGTGCCAGCTCACCAGGACAGAAAGAAAAACTGTTTTTT.

J is TRBJ2-2 and V is TRBV5-4; 14 nucleotides align to TRBD2. The V gene end was trimmed by 0 bases and the J gene end by 6 bases; junction bases not matched to a gene: 4. CDR1 and CDR2 from the germline V gene are SGHNT and YYREEE (reference sequence). The CDR3 is 17 amino acids. The CDR3 DNA reads as TGTGCCAGCAGCTTGGGACTAGCGGGGGGGCTAGCCGGGGAGCTGTTTTTT. The encoded protein is CASSLGLAGGLAGELFF.

This rearrangement joins TRBV6-5 to TRBJ1-1; the D gene is possibly TRBD1 (6 bases). Looked up from germline, CDR1 is MNHEY and CDR2 is SVGAGI. Between the trimmed V and J ends, which lost 6 bases and 0 bases, there was a span of 11 bases. This CDR3 has 14 residues. The CDR3 DNA follows: TGTGCCAGCAGAAAGGGGGTTATGAACACTGAAGCTTTCTTT. This translates into CASRKGVMNTEAFF.

The table lists this clone with a few counts. The CDR3, as DNA: TGTGCCAGCAGCTTGGAAGATTCTTCGGACAGGGCCACAGATACGCAGTATTTT. It encodes CASSLEDSSDRATDTQYF. The chain couples TRBV5-6 to TRBJ2-3; 8 positions agree with TRBD1. With 0 bases clipped from V and 2 bases from J, the junction kept 11 bases outside the gene matches. The germline gives CDR1 SGHDT, CDR2 YYEEEE. The CDR3 is 18 amino acids.

The chain recombines TRBV7-9 with TRBJ1-6; D is unresolved. From germline, CDR1 is SEHNR and CDR2 FQNEAQ (reference sequence). The V end was cut by 2 bases, the J end by 7 bases, with 6 bases between. The CDR3 totals 13 residues. CDR3 DNA sequence: TGTGCCAGCAGCTTAAGCTGGAATTCACCCCTCCACTTT. Its protein is CASSLSWNSPLHF.

The chain recombines TRBV7-3 with TRBJ1-1, with TRBD1 as a possible D gene (6 bases). Trimming took off 4 bases at V and 1 base at J, with 7 bases between the two ends. CDR1 is SGHTA and CDR2 is FQGTGA in the germline V gene. The CDR3 extends over 13 amino acids. This CDR3 reads CASSSTGNTEAFF. CDR3 nucleotide sequence: TGTGCCAGCAGCTCGACAGGGAACACTGAAGCTTTCTTT.

The rearrangement links TRBV6-6 to TRBJ2-1, with 14 bases aligning to TRBD2. V gave up 5 bases and J gave up 12 bases; unmatched junction bases: 3. The germline V gene encodes CDR1 MNHNY and CDR2 SVGAGI (reference sequence). The CDR3 spans 13 residues. The CDR3, as DNA: TGTGCCAGCAGTCTAGGGACTAGCGGGGGGCAGTTCTTC. This encodes CASSLGTSGGQFF.

This chain joins TRBV7-9 and TRBJ2-7; D may be TRBD2 (5 bases). The CDR3 consists of 13 residues. The V and J ends lost 2 bases and 2 bases respectively, with 7 bases between them. CDR1 SEHNR and CDR2 FQNEAQ come from the germline V gene (reference sequence). Here the CDR3 reads CASSLPGTYEQYF. The DNA of the CDR3 is TGTGCCAGCAGCTTACCCGGGACCTACGAGCAGTACTTC.

The genes are TRBV9 and TRBJ1-1, with D possibly TRBD1 on 6 matching bases. Trimming cost V 4 bases and J 3 bases, with 16 bases left between them. CDR1 and CDR2 (germline): SGDLS, YYNGEE. The CDR3 extends over 15 amino acids. CDR3 loop: CASSPSYRVDTEAFF. In DNA form, the CDR3 reads TGTGCCAGCAGCCCTAGCTACAGGGTTGACACTGAAGCTTTCTTT.

Details on this clone: Within the sample, other DNA sequences also encode this same CDR3. The chain uses TRBV2 and TRBJ1-6, with D possibly matching TRBD1 (6 bases). The CDR3 is 13 residues long. CDR1 and CDR2 (germline): SNHLY, FYNNEI. Trimming pared 11 bases from V and 6 bases from J, leaving 14 bases between. CDR3 sequence (DNA): TGTGCCTCAACGGACAGAGTTAATTCACCCCTCCACTTT. It yields the protein CASTDRVNSPLHF.

The genes are TRBV27 and TRBJ2-7; 8 bases map to TRBD1. V trimming: 5 bases; J trimming: 2 bases; junction bases outside the gene matches: 11. Germline V CDR1 and CDR2: MNHEY, SMNVEV (reference sequence). CDR3 length equals 16 residues. This CDR3 reads CASSNSGTGLTYEQYF. CDR3 DNA sequence: TGTGCCAGCAGTAACTCCGGGACAGGACTTACCTACGAGCAGTACTTC.